This T cell receptor (beta chain) stems from a study of OX40 agonist ivuxolimab in advanced cancers. Some clones are missing from TCRdb's copy, which holds only in-frame ones; the method was immunoSEQ multiplex PCR. The table records 75,000 to 95,000 clones, around 93% of them present only once. Germline CDR1 and CDR2: SGHRS and YFSETQ. The CDR3 covers 14 residues. Autoimmune disease history or systemic immunosuppression was exclusionary. Sequencing used CD4+ or CD8+ T cells sorted from blood, obtained in a trial of the OX40 agonist ivuxolimab. This TCR derives from an adult with an advanced solid tumor such as melanoma, head and neck, liver or kidney cancer. The chain combines TRBV5-1 with TRBJ2-5, with D hard to call. The DNA end favors TRBJ2-7, so the J call may be wrong. This CDR3 is CASSFGPASYEQYF. The DNA of the CDR3 is TGCGCCAGCAGCTTCGGGCCGGCTTCCTACGAGCAGTACTTC.